A single sample is the source of the 24 T cell receptor beta chains below, sequenced in a study of blood T cell repertoires in COVID-19 (dated by TCRdb to 2020 to 2022). The library was made by the immunoSEQ multiplex PCR assay. This immuneACCESS table, as held by TCRdb, lists in-frame sequences with V and J called but not all clones. Of the missing ones, under half trace to an unresolved V gene in checked studies; the others have no known cause. Recorded for this sample are around 83,000 clones; more than 85% of them occurred a single time. The ten largest account for roughly 8% of the sample. Sequenced input: peripheral blood. The origin of the receptors is a man at least 80 years old with active or convalescent COVID-19.

The chain combines TRBV7-9 with TRBJ2-1; D is unclear. CDR3 length equals 11 residues. V was cut by 5 bases and J by 10 bases, with 9 bases left in between. The germline CDR1 and CDR2 sequences are SEHNR and FQNEAQ (reference sequence). Here the CDR3 DNA reads TGTGCCAGCAGCAATAGTGAGGAGCAGTTCTTC. It encodes CASSNSEEQFF.

The chain carries TRBV18 and TRBJ1-4; D is uncertain. CDR3 length equals 14 residues. Trimming took off 6 bases at V and 4 bases at J, with 12 bases between the two ends. Germline CDR1 reads KGHSH; CDR2 reads LQKENI. This CDR3 is CASSEQSHNEKLFF. In DNA, the CDR3 is TGTGCCAGCTCGGAACAGAGTCATAATGAAAAACTGTTTTTT.

The rearrangement uses TRBV7-9 and TRBJ1-5, with D perhaps TRBD1 (6 bases). CDR1 and CDR2 from the germline V gene are SEHNR and FQNEAQ (reference sequence). The germline V and J ends were trimmed by 0 bases and 4 bases, with 10 bases remaining between them. The CDR3 is made up of 15 amino acids. CDR3 protein: CASSLATGTNQPQHF. For the CDR3, the DNA is TGTGCCAGCAGCTTAGCAACAGGGACAAATCAGCCCCAGCATTTT. Filled out from reference TRBV7-9 and TRBJ1-5, the complete variable domain reads DTGVSQNPRHKITKRGQNVTFRCDPISEHNRLYWYRQTLGQGPEFLTYFQNEAQLEKSRLLSDRFSAERPKGSFSTLEIQRTEQGDSAMYLCASSLATGTNQPQHFGDGTRLSIL.

The chain links TRBV23-1 to TRBJ2-3, with TRBD1 identical over 7 bases. TRBV23-1 is an ORF, and what it does is uncertain. J was trimmed by 2 bases and V by 8 bases; bases with no gene match: 10. The CDR3 is made up of 15 amino acids. For the CDR3, the DNA is TGCGCCAGCGCACGGACAGGACTCTTCACAGATACGCAGTATTTT. This codes for CASARTGLFTDTQYF.

This sequence joins TRBV11-2 and TRBJ2-1; perhaps TRBD2 as D (6 bases). This CDR3 has 15 residues. V was pared by 1 base and J by 4 bases, with 11 bases between. The germline CDR1 and CDR2 sequences are SGHAT and FQNNGV. In nucleotides, the CDR3 is TGTGCCAGCAGCTTAGGTAGCGGAGGGTACAATGAGCAGTTCTTC. Translated, it gives CASSLGSGGYNEQFF. The whole variable domain, remainder taken from reference TRBV11-2 and TRBJ2-1, is EAGVAQSPRYKIIEKRQSVAFWCNPISGHATLYWYQQILGQGPKLLIQFQNNGVVDDSQLPKDRFSAERLKGVDSTLKIQPAKLEDSAVYLCASSLGSGGYNEQFFGPGTRLTVL.

CDR3 coding DNA: TGTGCCAGCAGTCCCCTGACTAGCGGGGCCCAAGAGACCCAGTACTTC. Translation: CASSPLTSGAQETQYF. The rearrangement joins TRBV5-4 to TRBJ2-5; 11 bases match TRBD2. The CDR3 contains 16 residues. Germline trimming cut 5 bases from V and 1 base from J; bases unmatched to any gene: 7. Germline assignment: CDR1 SGHNT and CDR2 YYREEE (reference sequence).

The rearrangement joins TRBV19 to TRBJ1-1; D is uncertain. The CDR3 covers 13 residues. Germline CDR1 reads LNHDA; CDR2 reads SQIVND (reference sequence). The V end was cut by 3 bases, the J end by 0 bases, with 5 bases between. This chain's CDR3 is CASSMRVNTEAFF. For the CDR3, the DNA is TGTGCCAGTAGTATGAGGGTGAACACTGAAGCTTTCTTT.

The genes are TRBV7-2 and TRBJ1-2; D may be TRBD1 (5 bases). Germline V gene lookup returns CDR1 SGHTA and CDR2 FQGNSA. This CDR3 is built from 13 residues. Trimming shortened V by 5 bases and J by 2 bases, and 9 bases separated the two germline ends. The CDR3 loop reads CASSPDMNYGYTF. The CDR3 nucleotides are TGTGCCAGCAGCCCGGACATGAACTATGGCTACACCTTC.

The genes are TRBV5-1 and TRBJ2-2; possibly TRBD1 for D (6 bases). Germline CDR1 is SGHRS and CDR2 is YFSETQ. The length of the CDR3 is 17 residues. Trimming left V 1 base short and J 0 bases short, with 13 bases between. The CDR3 coding sequence is TGCGCCAGCAGCTTGTCGCCGGGACAACCGAACACCGGGGAGCTGTTTTTT. This sequence encodes CASSLSPGQPNTGELFF.

This clone was seen just once. V and J are TRBV27 and TRBJ2-6; TRBD1 agrees at 10 bases. This CDR3 comprises 18 residues. The V gene's germline CDR1 is MNHEY and CDR2 SMNVEV (reference sequence). V trimming: 4 bases; J trimming: 2 bases; junction bases outside the gene matches: 8. The CDR3 bases are TGTGCCAGCAGTTCATTAGACAGGGGGCTCGCTGGGGCCAACGTCCTGACTTTC. Translated: CASSSLDRGLAGANVLTF.

CDR3 in amino acids: CASSSSGSTYNEQFF. The CDR3 DNA sequence: TGTGCCAGCAGCTCTAGCGGGAGTACCTACAATGAGCAGTTCTTC. The V gene is TRBV7-7, the J gene TRBJ2-1; TRBD2 agrees at 10 bases. The J segment lost 2 bases and the V segment lost 4 bases, leaving 2 bases of the junction unmatched. Germline-derived CDR1 and CDR2 are SSHAT and FNYEAQ (reference sequence). The CDR3 spans 15 residues. The whole variable domain, filled in from reference TRBV7-7 and TRBJ2-1, reads GAGVSQSPRYKVTKRGQDVTLRCDPISSHATLYWYQQALGQGPEFLTYFNYEAQPDKSGLPSDRFSAERPEGSISTLTIQRTEQRDSAMYRCASSSSGSTYNEQFFGPGTRLTVL.

The V gene is TRBV9, the J gene TRBJ2-1; 14 bases align to TRBD2. The CDR3 sequence is 19 residues long. The V gene's germline CDR1 is SGDLS and CDR2 YYNGEE. Trimming took 7 bases from V and 2 from J; bases not matched to a gene: 14. DNA of the CDR3: TGTGCCAGCGCATACGGCGGGGGGACTAGCGGGGGTACCTACAATGAGCAGTTCTTC. Its protein product is CASAYGGGTSGGTYNEQFF.

The genes are TRBV5-1 and TRBJ2-2; 10 bases align to TRBD1. The CDR3 contains 16 residues. CDR1 and CDR2 (germline): SGHRS, YFSETQ. The trim removed 4 bases at V and 5 bases at J, leaving 8 bases unmatched. CDR3 sequence: CASSPRDRGRTGELFF. The CDR3 DNA sequence: TGCGCCAGCAGCCCACGGGACAGGGGAAGAACCGGGGAGCTGTTTTTT.

This CDR3 reads CASSERLAGSTDTQYF. For the CDR3, the DNA is TGTGCCAGCAGTGAAAGACTAGCGGGCAGCACAGATACGCAGTATTTT. This chain links TRBV6-1 with TRBJ2-3; 10 bases line up with TRBD2. The junction had 2 bases not matched to a gene; V was cut back by 2 bases and J by 0 bases. This CDR3 contains 16 residues. Per the germline V gene, CDR1 is MNHNS and CDR2 is SASEGT.

CDR3: CASSSTAKNIQYF. In nucleotides, the CDR3 is TGTGCCAGCAGTAGTACGGCCAAAAACATTCAGTACTTC. This chain uses TRBV7-9 with TRBJ2-4; D is ambiguous. CDR1 is SEHNR and CDR2 is FQNEAQ in the germline V gene (reference sequence). Trimming cost V 6 bases and J 1 base, with 7 bases left between them. The CDR3 loop spans 13 amino acids.

This rearrangement joins TRBV6-2 or TRBV6-3 to TRBJ2-5, with 8 bases that match TRBD2. V shed 5 bases and J 7 bases; nucleotides not matched to a gene: 12. The CDR3 totals 15 residues. The germline gives CDR1 MNHEY, CDR2 SVGEGT. CDR3 DNA sequence: TGTGCCAGCAGTGCCAGCGGGGGCCGAAGTAGGACCCAGTACTTC. This encodes CASSASGGRSRTQYF.

The genes are TRBV11-3 and TRBJ2-3; 12 positions agree with TRBD2. Germline V lookup: CDR1 SGHNT, CDR2 YENEEA. The J segment lost 3 bases and the V segment lost 4 bases, leaving 2 bases of the junction unmatched. The CDR3 has 15 residues. As DNA, the CDR3 is TGTGCCAGCAGCTGGACTAGCGGGAAGACAGATACGCAGTATTTT. It specifies CASSWTSGKTDTQYF.

The chain's CDR3 is CASSLLGRAGANVLTF. The CDR3 nucleotides read TGTGCCAGCAGCTTGTTAGGGAGGGCTGGGGCCAACGTCCTGACTTTC. V gene TRBV5-6 combines with J gene TRBJ2-6, with 7 bases identical to TRBD2. Germline values: CDR1 SGHDT, CDR2 YYEEEE. The CDR3 is made up of 16 amino acids. V dropped 1 base and J dropped 2; count of bases not matched to a gene: 3.

The rearrangement links TRBV28 to TRBJ1-3; D gene unclear. The germline V and J ends were trimmed by 2 bases and 0 bases, with 8 bases remaining between them. Germline CDR1 and CDR2: MDHEN and SYDVKM. The length of the CDR3 is 15 residues. The CDR3 region is CASSLTTDSGNTIYF. The CDR3 DNA follows: TGTGCCAGCAGTTTAACTACGGACTCTGGAAACACCATATATTTT.

CDR3: CASKNRGGHTEAFF. CDR3 coding DNA: TGTGCCAGCAAAAATAGGGGGGGACACACTGAAGCTTTCTTT. This rearrangement joins TRBV6-6 to TRBJ1-1; a weak D match, TRBD1 (6 bases). Germline loops: CDR1 MNHNY, CDR2 SVGAGI (reference sequence). Trimming removed 7 bases at V and 3 bases at J, with 15 bases between. This CDR3 comprises 14 residues.

The chain recombines TRBV27 with TRBJ1-1, with 8 bases identical to TRBD1. The V segment lost 10 bases and the J segment 5 bases; nucleotides outside the gene matches: 12. The CDR3 covers 14 residues. Germline loops: CDR1 MNHEY, CDR2 SMNVEV (reference sequence). The CDR3 is CATLARTGRTEAFF. In nucleotides, the CDR3 is TGTGCCACCCTCGCTAGGACAGGGAGAACTGAAGCTTTCTTT.

Written as DNA, the CDR3 is TGTGCCAGCAGCCACCGGACTAGCCCTGGCATCTATACGCAGTATTTT. Protein: CASSHRTSPGIYTQYF. The gene calls are TRBV4-2 and TRBJ2-3; 8 nucleotides line up with TRBD2. The V gene end was trimmed by 3 bases and the J gene end by 7 bases; junction bases not matched to a gene: 12. The CDR3 is 16 amino acids. CDR1 LGHNA and CDR2 YNFKEQ come from the germline V gene.

The rearrangement joins TRBV15 to TRBJ1-3; a possible D gene is TRBD1 (6 bases). Germline assignment: CDR1 LNHNV and CDR2 YYDKDF (reference sequence). V was clipped by 0 bases and J by 3 bases, with 12 bases between them. This CDR3 region has 16 residues. DNA for the CDR3: TGTGCCACCAGCAGAGATTACGGGACAAGTGGAAACACCATATATTTT. It yields the protein CATSRDYGTSGNTIYF. Full variable domain (missing parts from reference TRBV15 and TRBJ1-3): DAMVIQNPRYQVTQFGKPVTLSCSQTLNHNVMYWYQQKSSQAPKLLFHYYDKDFNNEADTPDNFQSRRPNTSFCFLDIRSPGLGDTAMYLCATSRDYGTSGNTIYFGEGSWLTVV.

The chain uses TRBV5-1 and TRBJ1-1; no clear D gene. Trimming shortened V by 4 bases and J by 11 bases, and 21 bases separated the two germline ends. CDR1 is SGHRS and CDR2 is YFSETQ in the germline V gene. The CDR3 has 14 amino acids. The CDR3 loop is CASSPSRQSQRAFF. The CDR3 coding sequence is TGCGCCAGCAGCCCCAGCCGACAAAGCCAAAGGGCTTTCTTT.